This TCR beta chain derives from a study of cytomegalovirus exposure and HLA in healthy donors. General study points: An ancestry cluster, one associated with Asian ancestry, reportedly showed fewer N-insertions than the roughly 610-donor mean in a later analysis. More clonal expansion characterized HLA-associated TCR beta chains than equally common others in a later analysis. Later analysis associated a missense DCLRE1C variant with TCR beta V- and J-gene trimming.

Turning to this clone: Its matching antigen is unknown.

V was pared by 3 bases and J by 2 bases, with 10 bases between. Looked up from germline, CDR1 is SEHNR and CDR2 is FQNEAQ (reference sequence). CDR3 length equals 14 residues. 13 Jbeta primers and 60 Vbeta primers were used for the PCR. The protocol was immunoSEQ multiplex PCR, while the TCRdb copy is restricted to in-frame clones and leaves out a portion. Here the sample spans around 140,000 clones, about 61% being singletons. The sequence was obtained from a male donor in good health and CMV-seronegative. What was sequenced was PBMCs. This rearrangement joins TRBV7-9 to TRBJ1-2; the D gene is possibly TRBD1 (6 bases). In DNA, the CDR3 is TGTGCCAGCAGCTTCGCAGGGGTCAACTATGGCTACACCTTC. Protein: CASSFAGVNYGYTF.